The rows below give T cell receptor beta chains drawn from one sample of a study of early T cells in non-severe SARS-CoV-2 infection. In TCRdb, the 5' RACE reads were re-called with MiXCR into one record per CDR3 protein. The sample holds about 59,000 distinct CDR3 sequences; around 12% are singletons and the top ten take 1.3% to 1.5%. Sequencing was performed on whole blood. Every receptor here comes from an adult who was a healthcare worker with PCR-confirmed SARS-CoV-2 infection or an uninfected control (not recorded which). Both conserved end residues are part of each CDR3. D genes are given only for firm matches. Clone sizes are given selectively: once, few, many, or a class where the clone is expanded.

v_gene	abundance	j_gene	d_gene	CDR3aa	CDR3nt
TRBV2	many	TRBJ2-5	NA	CASSPGDTQYF	TGTGCCAGCAGCCCCGGGGACACCCAGTACTTC
TRBV20-1	NA	TRBJ2-1	TRBD2	CSARWTSGHQFF	TGCAGTGCTAGGTGGACTAGCGGGCACCAGTTCTTC
TRBV29-1	many	TRBJ1-2	TRBD1	CSVRRQGSRDGYTF	TGCAGCGTAAGACGACAGGGAAGCAGAGATGGCTACACCTTC
TRBV5-1	NA	TRBJ2-7	NA	CASSSAGGIEQYF	TGCGCCAGCAGCTCAGCAGGGGGGATCGAGCAGTACTTC
TRBV10-2	few	TRBJ2-6	NA	CATSTGPVLTF	TGCGCCACCAGCACAGGGCCCGTCCTGACTTTC
TRBV10-3	few	TRBJ1-2	NA	CAISDLGARGYTF	TGTGCCATCAGTGATTTGGGGGCACGGGGCTACACCTTC
TRBV13	few	TRBJ1-3	NA	CASSLDSSSGNTIYF	TGTGCCAGCAGCTTGGACAGTAGCTCTGGAAACACCATATATTTT
TRBV25-1	many	TRBJ2-7	NA	CASTSTGEYEQYF	TGTGCCAGCACCTCGACCGGAGAGTACGAGCAGTACTTC
TRBV5-1	many	TRBJ2-1	TRBD1	CASSATGREQFF	TGCGCCAGCAGCGCGACAGGGCGCGAGCAGTTCTTC
TRBV18	many	TRBJ1-1	TRBD1	CASSSQGQGPEAFF	TGTGCCAGCTCGTCACAGGGACAGGGCCCTGAAGCTTTCTTT
TRBV20-1	many	TRBJ1-3	NA	CSAPRSGNTIYF	TGCAGTGCGCCCCGCTCTGGAAACACCATATATTTT
TRBV20-1	few	TRBJ2-7	TRBD1	CSARGQGVSYEQYF	TGCAGTGCTCGCGGACAGGGGGTCTCCTACGAGCAGTACTTC
TRBV20-1	few	TRBJ1-5	NA	CSARAPAIRVQSQPQHF	TGCAGTGCTAGAGCGCCCGCGATTCGCGTTCAATCACAGCCCCAGCATTTT
TRBV7-3	many	TRBJ1-2	TRBD1	CASSLTSGTGRYGGRGYTF	TGTGCCAGCAGCTTAACCTCCGGGACAGGCAGATATGGGGGTCGTGGCTACACCTTC
TRBV19	few	TRBJ2-5	TRBD2	CASSISAAGGPETQYF	TGTGCCAGTAGTATATCTGCAGCGGGGGGGCCCGAGACCCAGTACTTC
TRBV12-3/TRBV12-4	few	TRBJ1-5	NA	CASTSGLSSNQPQHF	TGTGCCAGCACCTCGGGACTGAGTAGCAATCAGCCCCAGCATTTT
TRBV6-2/TRBV6-3	few	TRBJ2-7	NA	CASSPFNEQYF	TGTGCCAGCAGCCCCTTCAACGAGCAGTACTTC
TRBV7-8	few	TRBJ1-5	NA	CASSLSFDQPQHF	TGTGCCAGCAGCTTATCTTTCGATCAGCCCCAGCATTTT
TRBV5-1	many	TRBJ2-1	TRBD2	CASSLQAGGLNEQFF	TGCGCCAGCAGCTTGCAAGCGGGGGGGCTTAATGAGCAGTTCTTC
TRBV5-1	NA	TRBJ2-2	NA	CASSFPQAVGALSTGELFF	TGCGCCAGCAGCTTTCCTCAGGCGGTGGGGGCCCTGAGCACCGGGGAGCTGTTTTTT
TRBV2	many	TRBJ1-2	NA	CASNTDSAYGYTF	TGTGCCAGCAATACGGACAGTGCCTATGGCTACACCTTC
TRBV6-5	NA	TRBJ1-6	NA	CASSYAIPSGGNGRDSPLHF	TGTGCCAGCAGTTACGCAATCCCGTCTGGAGGTAACGGGAGGGATTCACCCCTCCACTTT
TRBV7-3	many	TRBJ2-2	NA	CASSLLGAGQLNTGELFF	TGTGCCAGCAGCTTACTAGGGGCTGGACAGTTGAACACCGGGGAGCTGTTTTTT
TRBV7-8	few	TRBJ2-1	TRBD2	CASSLRTSGVRRNEQFF	TGTGCCAGCAGCTTACGCACTAGCGGGGTAAGAAGGAATGAGCAGTTCTTC
TRBV6-6	few	TRBJ2-5	NA	CASSLGGQGKTQYF	TGTGCCAGCAGTCTGGGGGGTCAGGGAAAGACCCAGTACTTC
TRBV2	few	TRBJ1-2	NA	CASTKDTTNYGYTF	TGTGCCAGCACGAAGGACACGACTAACTATGGCTACACCTTC
TRBV7-3	NA	TRBJ2-3	NA	CASSLDYTDTQYF	TGTGCCAGCAGCTTAGACTACACAGATACGCAGTATTTT
TRBV7-8	few	TRBJ1-4	TRBD1	CASSLLLGQGFELFF	TGTGCCAGCAGCTTATTATTGGGACAGGGGTTCGAACTGTTTTTT
TRBV7-2	few	TRBJ2-5	NA	CASSASTSGGVTQYF	TGTGCCAGCAGTGCTAGTACTTCGGGGGGCGTGACCCAGTACTTC
TRBV19	many	TRBJ2-2	NA	CASSPLAQTNTGELFF	TGTGCCAGTAGTCCCCTTGCGCAAACCAACACCGGGGAGCTGTTTTTT
TRBV6-1	few	TRBJ2-5	NA	CASSGTDQETQYF	TGTGCCAGCAGTGGGACAGACCAAGAGACCCAGTACTTC
TRBV6-1	many	TRBJ1-2	TRBD1	CASRDRPRGYTF	TGTGCCAGCAGGGACAGGCCGAGAGGCTACACCTTC
TRBV20-1	many	TRBJ1-5	NA	CSAIPGAGGNQPQHF	TGCAGTGCTATTCCTGGGGCAGGTGGAAATCAGCCCCAGCATTTT
TRBV19	many	TRBJ2-1	NA	CASSWGRPLRDEQFF	TGTGCCAGTAGTTGGGGAAGGCCCCTCCGCGATGAGCAGTTCTTC
TRBV11-1	many	TRBJ1-1	NA	CASSLNHPNTEAFF	TGTGCCAGCAGCTTAAATCACCCGAACACTGAAGCTTTCTTT
TRBV14	medium-sized	TRBJ1-1	NA	CASSHALGRGEAFF	TGTGCCAGCAGCCACGCACTCGGAAGGGGTGAAGCTTTCTTT
TRBV7-7	NA	TRBJ2-5	TRBD1	CASSLRPGTGRETQYF	TGTGCTAGCAGCTTACGCCCCGGGACAGGGCGGGAGACCCAGTACTTC
TRBV6-5	few	TRBJ1-3	NA	CASMRGASGNTIYF	TGTGCCAGCATGAGGGGGGCGTCTGGAAACACCATATATTTT
TRBV6-6	NA	TRBJ2-1	TRBD2	CASSSVAGGLNEQFF	TGTGCCAGCAGTTCGGTAGCGGGGGGGCTTAATGAGCAGTTCTTC
TRBV24-1	NA	TRBJ2-1	NA	CATSDSNEQFF	TGTGCCACCAGTGATAGCAATGAGCAGTTCTTC
TRBV5-6	many	TRBJ2-7	NA	CASSLQGPGEQYF	TGTGCCAGCAGCTTGCAGGGGCCTGGCGAGCAGTACTTC
TRBV20-1	NA	TRBJ1-1	NA	CSATRAAMNTEAFF	TGCAGTGCCACTAGGGCAGCTATGAACACTGAAGCTTTCTTT
TRBV15	few	TRBJ2-1	TRBD1	CATSQGFAYNEQFF	TGTGCCACCTCACAGGGGTTCGCTTACAATGAGCAGTTCTTC
TRBV15	NA	TRBJ2-6	TRBD1	CATRDEGAGANVLTF	TGTGCCACCAGAGACGAGGGGGCCGGGGCCAACGTCCTGACTTTC
TRBV20-1	NA	TRBJ2-1	TRBD2	CSANVAGGHNEQFF	TGCAGTGCTAATGTAGCGGGGGGCCACAATGAGCAGTTCTTC
TRBV5-1	many	TRBJ2-2	NA	CASFAGPPNTGELFF	TGCGCCAGCTTCGCGGGACCCCCGAACACCGGGGAGCTGTTTTTT
TRBV5-6	few	TRBJ2-5	TRBD2	CASSEGLAIPQETQYF	TGTGCCAGCAGCGAAGGACTAGCTATTCCCCAAGAGACCCAGTACTTC